The subject of this entry is one T cell receptor beta chain. Trimming stripped 2 bases from V and 8 bases from J, with 12 bases between. This CDR3 region has 14 residues. Per the germline V gene, CDR1 is MDHEN and CDR2 is SYDVKM. The source of the sample is a study of blood T cell repertoires in COVID-19. TCRdb keeps only in-frame clones here, not all; method: immunoSEQ multiplex PCR. The repertoire includes about half a million clones, 88% of them detected once, and roughly 8% sits in the top ten. The sequence was collected from a woman aged 60-75 years who had recovered from COVID-19. The genes are TRBV28 and TRBJ1-4; tentative D call: TRBD1 (5 bases). The sequenced sample consisted of PBMCs or T cells enriched from blood (not recorded which). CDR3 protein: CASSLATGGEKLFF. CDR3 DNA sequence: TGTGCCAGCAGTTTAGCAACAGGTGGCGAAAAACTGTTTTTT.